The rows below give T cell receptor beta chains drawn from one sample of a study of Graves' ophthalmopathy and Graves' hyperthyroidism. Each CDR3 protein is one row after TCRdb ran MiXCR on the multiplex PCR reads. The sample carries under 350,000 distinct CDR3 sequences, roughly 15% recorded once. The sample comprised peripheral blood. These receptor sequences come from an adult man with Graves' ophthalmopathy. CDR3s include the opening cysteine and the closing phenylalanine or tryptophan. The D gene is left open where the match is weak. A row's size may be missing; if present it is once, few, many or a size class.

CDR3 protein: CASSFRDGRSGTEAFF; CDR3 DNA: TGTGCCAGCAGCTTCCGGGACGGCCGGTCGGGCACTGAAGCTTTCTTT; D gene: -; V gene: TRBV5-6; J gene: TRBJ1-1; clone size: many
CDR3 protein: CASSPQIGYGYTF; CDR3 DNA: TGCGCCAGCAGCCCCCAAATAGGCTATGGCTACACCTTC; D gene: -; V gene: TRBV4-3; J gene: TRBJ1-2; clone size: many
CDR3 protein: CSARDRGTDSSEQYF; CDR3 DNA: TGCAGTGCTAGAGATCGAGGCACCGACAGTTCAGAGCAGTACTTC; D gene: -; V gene: TRBV20-1; J gene: TRBJ2-7; clone size: many
CDR3 protein: CASRQGWNTEAFF; CDR3 DNA: TGTGCCAGCAGACAGGGGTGGAACACTGAAGCTTTCTTT; D gene: TRBD1; V gene: TRBV6-1; J gene: TRBJ1-1; clone size: many
CDR3 protein: CSARPRTSGLYEQYF; CDR3 DNA: TGCAGTGCTAGACCCCGGACTAGCGGACTCTACGAGCAGTACTTC; D gene: TRBD2; V gene: TRBV20-1; J gene: TRBJ2-7; clone size: many
CDR3 protein: CASSSRGPKVSGTEAFF; CDR3 DNA: TGTGCCAGCAGTTCACGCGGCCCGAAGGTTAGCGGGACGGAAGCTTTCTTT; D gene: -; V gene: TRBV6-5; J gene: TRBJ1-1; clone size: many
CDR3 protein: CASSYSNRNQPQHF; CDR3 DNA: TGTGCCAGCAGTTACTCGAACCGGAATCAGCCCCAGCATTTT; D gene: -; V gene: TRBV6-5; J gene: TRBJ1-5; clone size: many
CDR3 protein: CSAGKGSTFF; CDR3 DNA: TGCAGTGCGGGAAAAGGGTCAACTTTCTTT; D gene: -; V gene: TRBV20-1; J gene: TRBJ1-1; clone size: many
CDR3 protein: CASSPRWQTYEQYF; CDR3 DNA: TGTGCCAGCTCTCCGAGGTGGCAGACCTACGAGCAGTACTTC; D gene: -; V gene: TRBV18; J gene: TRBJ2-7; clone size: many
CDR3 protein: CASSIFPGLAGYEQYF; CDR3 DNA: TGTGCCAGTAGTATTTTCCCGGGACTAGCGGGCTACGAGCAGTACTTC; D gene: TRBD2; V gene: TRBV19; J gene: TRBJ2-7; clone size: many
CDR3 protein: CAWSVPSSGHGYTF; CDR3 DNA: TGTGCCTGGAGTGTACCCTCATCGGGGCATGGCTACACCTTC; D gene: -; V gene: TRBV30; J gene: TRBJ1-2; clone size: many
CDR3 protein: CASNPLAGDPGEQYF; CDR3 DNA: TGCGCCAGCAACCCTCTAGCGGGAGACCCCGGCGAGCAGTACTTC; D gene: TRBD2; V gene: TRBV5-1; J gene: TRBJ2-7; clone size: -
CDR3 protein: CASGRGLSEQYF; CDR3 DNA: TGTGCCAGCGGCCGAGGACTGTCCGAGCAGTACTTC; D gene: -; V gene: TRBV27; J gene: TRBJ2-7; clone size: many
CDR3 protein: CAISEFEYYEQYF; CDR3 DNA: TGTGCCATCAGCGAGTTCGAATACTACGAGCAGTACTTC; D gene: -; V gene: TRBV10-3; J gene: TRBJ2-7; clone size: many
CDR3 protein: CSVQQFYEQYF; CDR3 DNA: TGCAGCGTTCAACAGTTCTACGAGCAGTACTTC; D gene: -; V gene: TRBV29-1; J gene: TRBJ2-7; clone size: -
CDR3 protein: CASSFYSSVSITNYGYTF; CDR3 DNA: TGCGCCAGCAGCTTTTATTCTTCGGTCTCAATAACTAACTATGGCTACACCTTC; D gene: -; V gene: TRBV5-1; J gene: TRBJ1-2; clone size: many
CDR3 protein: CASSRLTGFRETQYF; CDR3 DNA: TGTGCCAGCAGCCGACTAACAGGGTTTCGGGAGACCCAGTACTTC; D gene: -; V gene: TRBV5-8; J gene: TRBJ2-5; clone size: many
CDR3 protein: CATSRDRGGRSNQPQHF; CDR3 DNA: TGTGCCACCAGCAGAGATCGAGGGGGTAGGAGCAATCAGCCCCAGCATTTT; D gene: -; V gene: TRBV15; J gene: TRBJ1-5; clone size: many
CDR3 protein: CASSLADGFYGYTF; CDR3 DNA: TGCGCCAGCAGCTTGGCCGACGGTTTTTATGGCTACACCTTC; D gene: -; V gene: TRBV5-1; J gene: TRBJ1-2; clone size: many
CDR3 protein: CASSETVRGSSYEQYF; CDR3 DNA: TGCGCCAGCAGCGAGACAGTCAGGGGTTCCTCCTACGAGCAGTACTTC; D gene: -; V gene: TRBV5-1; J gene: TRBJ2-7; clone size: many
CDR3 protein: CASSRTGERTEAFF; CDR3 DNA: TGTGCCAGCAGCCGAACAGGGGAGAGAACTGAAGCTTTCTTT; D gene: TRBD1; V gene: TRBV12-3/TRBV12-4; J gene: TRBJ1-1; clone size: many
CDR3 protein: CASSGEFSYEQYF; CDR3 DNA: TGTGCCAGCAGTGGGGAATTTTCCTACGAGCAGTACTTC; D gene: -; V gene: TRBV2; J gene: TRBJ2-7; clone size: many
CDR3 protein: CASSWGDLPYEQYF; CDR3 DNA: TGCGCCAGCAGCTGGGGGGACTTGCCATACGAGCAGTACTTC; D gene: -; V gene: TRBV5-1; J gene: TRBJ2-7; clone size: many
CDR3 protein: CASSVEVTAYQPQHF; CDR3 DNA: TGTGCCAGCAGTGTAGAGGTTACAGCCTATCAGCCCCAGCATTTT; D gene: -; V gene: TRBV6-1; J gene: TRBJ1-5; clone size: many
CDR3 protein: CASSKGTASSYEQYF; CDR3 DNA: TGTGCCAGCAGCAAAGGGACGGCCAGCTCCTACGAGCAGTACTTC; D gene: -; V gene: TRBV11-2; J gene: TRBJ2-7; clone size: many
CDR3 protein: CASSVRAFEPQHF; CDR3 DNA: TGTGCCAGCAGTGTGAGGGCTTTTGAGCCCCAGCATTTT; D gene: -; V gene: TRBV2; J gene: TRBJ1-5; clone size: many
CDR3 protein: CASSIPGRGNLGQYF; CDR3 DNA: TGTGCCAGCAGTATCCCGGGCCGGGGGAATTTGGGGCAGTACTTC; D gene: -; V gene: TRBV5-4; J gene: TRBJ2-7; clone size: many
CDR3 protein: CSVDSRALGEQYF; CDR3 DNA: TGCAGCGTTGATTCCAGGGCACTAGGGGAGCAGTACTTC; D gene: -; V gene: TRBV29-1; J gene: TRBJ2-7; clone size: -
CDR3 protein: CSVVLPSQGYTF; CDR3 DNA: TGCAGCGTTGTTTTACCGTCCCAAGGCTACACCTTC; D gene: -; V gene: TRBV29-1; J gene: TRBJ1-2; clone size: -
CDR3 protein: CATSVLDEQYF; CDR3 DNA: TGTGCCACCAGTGTTCTCGACGAGCAGTACTTC; D gene: -; V gene: TRBV24-1; J gene: TRBJ2-7; clone size: many
CDR3 protein: CASSRTSGGELFF; CDR3 DNA: TGTGCCAGCAGTCGGACTAGCGGCGGGGAGCTGTTTTTT; D gene: TRBD2; V gene: TRBV6-1; J gene: TRBJ2-2; clone size: many
CDR3 protein: CASSLTEYSNQPQHF; CDR3 DNA: TGTGCCAGCAGCCTTACCGAATATAGCAATCAGCCCCAGCATTTT; D gene: -; V gene: TRBV12-3/TRBV12-4; J gene: TRBJ1-5; clone size: -
CDR3 protein: CASSLETVNEAFF; CDR3 DNA: TGCGCCAGCAGCTTGGAGACAGTTAATGAAGCTTTCTTT; D gene: -; V gene: TRBV5-1; J gene: TRBJ1-1; clone size: many
CDR3 protein: CAWSVRGSSGYTF; CDR3 DNA: TGTGCCTGGAGTGTTCGAGGGAGTAGTGGCTACACCTTC; D gene: -; V gene: TRBV30; J gene: TRBJ1-2; clone size: many
CDR3 protein: CACRQGPGETQYF; CDR3 DNA: TGTGCCTGCCGACAGGGGCCTGGAGAGACCCAGTACTTC; D gene: TRBD1; V gene: TRBV30; J gene: TRBJ2-5; clone size: many
CDR3 protein: CSASKGTGPYEQYF; CDR3 DNA: TGCAGTGCTAGTAAAGGTACAGGACCCTACGAGCAGTACTTC; D gene: -; V gene: TRBV20-1; J gene: TRBJ2-7; clone size: many
CDR3 protein: CAISDFLDNQPQHF; CDR3 DNA: TGTGCCATCAGTGATTTCCTCGACAATCAGCCCCAGCATTTT; D gene: -; V gene: TRBV10-3; J gene: TRBJ1-5; clone size: many
CDR3 protein: CASSTEGNSPLHF; CDR3 DNA: TGTGCCAGCAGCACCGAAGGGAATTCACCCCTCCACTTT; D gene: -; V gene: TRBV6-5; J gene: TRBJ1-6; clone size: -
CDR3 protein: CASSFSAGNTIYF; CDR3 DNA: TGCGCCAGCAGCTTTTCGGCGGGAAACACCATATATTTT; D gene: -; V gene: TRBV5-1; J gene: TRBJ1-3; clone size: -
CDR3 protein: CAWDRGMNTEAFF; CDR3 DNA: TGTGCCTGGGACAGGGGGATGAACACTGAAGCTTTCTTT; D gene: TRBD1; V gene: TRBV30; J gene: TRBJ1-1; clone size: many
CDR3 protein: CASSLARIQETQYF; CDR3 DNA: TGTGCCAGCAGCTTGGCCAGGATCCAAGAGACCCAGTACTTC; D gene: -; V gene: TRBV5-6; J gene: TRBJ2-5; clone size: many
CDR3 protein: CASTGQGVQPQHF; CDR3 DNA: TGTGCCAGCACAGGGCAGGGCGTTCAGCCCCAGCATTTT; D gene: -; V gene: TRBV6-2/TRBV6-3; J gene: TRBJ1-5; clone size: many
CDR3 protein: CASSSSGQGRGEQYF; CDR3 DNA: TGTGCCAGCAGTTCATCGGGACAGGGTAGAGGCGAGCAGTACTTC; D gene: TRBD1; V gene: TRBV28; J gene: TRBJ2-7; clone size: few
CDR3 protein: CASSLSTGPYEQYF; CDR3 DNA: TGTGCCAGCAGTTTATCGACCGGTCCCTACGAGCAGTACTTC; D gene: -; V gene: TRBV27; J gene: TRBJ2-7; clone size: -
CDR3 protein: CASRARGRGANVLTF; CDR3 DNA: TGTGCCAGCCGTGCCAGGGGTCGGGGGGCCAACGTCCTGACTTTC; D gene: -; V gene: TRBV28; J gene: TRBJ2-6; clone size: many
CDR3 protein: CSARDETSGANVLTF; CDR3 DNA: TGCAGTGCTAGAGATGAGACCTCTGGGGCCAACGTCCTGACTTTC; D gene: -; V gene: TRBV20-1; J gene: TRBJ2-6; clone size: many
CDR3 protein: CASAEDRGVTGELFF; CDR3 DNA: TGTGCCAGCGCGGAGGACAGGGGGGTCACCGGGGAGCTGTTTTTT; D gene: TRBD1; V gene: TRBV2; J gene: TRBJ2-2; clone size: many
CDR3 protein: CASSPGLGWETQYF; CDR3 DNA: TGTGCCAGCAGTCCTGGACTTGGGTGGGAGACCCAGTACTTC; D gene: -; V gene: TRBV6-1; J gene: TRBJ2-5; clone size: -
CDR3 protein: CASSSSIRGDTGELFF; CDR3 DNA: TGTGCCAGCAGTTCCAGCATTCGGGGGGACACCGGGGAGCTGTTTTTT; D gene: TRBD2; V gene: TRBV12-3/TRBV12-4; J gene: TRBJ2-2; clone size: many
CDR3 protein: CASSPDRVNGYSF; CDR3 DNA: TGTGCCAGCAGCCCCGACAGGGTCAATGGCTACAGCTTC; D gene: TRBD1; V gene: TRBV28; J gene: TRBJ1-2; clone size: -
CDR3 protein: CASSFGGGNYGYTF; CDR3 DNA: TGCGCCAGCAGCTTTGGCGGGGGAAACTATGGCTACACCTTC; D gene: -; V gene: TRBV5-1; J gene: TRBJ1-2; clone size: -
CDR3 protein: CASSPVAYEQYF; CDR3 DNA: TGTGCCAGCTCACCGGTGGCTTACGAGCAGTACTTC; D gene: -; V gene: TRBV18; J gene: TRBJ2-7; clone size: many
CDR3 protein: CASSFRDSFPNTEAFF; CDR3 DNA: TGTGCCAGCAGTTTCCGGGACAGCTTCCCGAACACTGAAGCTTTCTTT; D gene: TRBD1; V gene: TRBV7-9; J gene: TRBJ1-1; clone size: many